The 28 T cell receptor beta chains listed next were all sequenced from one sample in a study of T-cell reconstitution after alpha-beta-depleted transplantation in children. Unique molecular identifiers were used in preparing the TCRbeta library. TCRdb reanalysed the PCR reads using MiXCR and keeps one entry per CDR3 protein. The sample has over 100,000 distinct CDR3 sequences, 10% seen once; the top ten hold nearly 35%. The material was PBMCs, obtained before TCRalphabeta/CD19-depleted stem cell transplant. These receptor sequences come from a boy aged 2 to 9 with acute lymphoblastic leukemia, due to receive a stem cell transplant.

The chain has TRBV9 and TRBJ2-1, with D perhaps TRBD1 (5 bases). CDR1 SGDLS and CDR2 YYNGEE come from the germline V gene. Trimming pared 9 bases from V and 9 bases from J, leaving 16 bases between. The CDR3 has 12 amino acids. The CDR3 bases are TGTGCCACCCTGGTGAAGGGGTGTGAGCAGTTCTTC. It encodes CATLVKGCEQFF.

This clonotype turned up a few times. The rearrangement joins TRBV4-1 to TRBJ2-3; no clear D. Germline CDR1 is MGHRA and CDR2 is YSYEKL. Between the trimmed V and J ends, which lost 1 base and 4 bases, there was a span of 12 bases. This CDR3 comprises 15 residues. The CDR3 protein is CASSQVISRSDTQYF. Written as DNA, the CDR3 is TGCGCCAGCAGCCAAGTAATTTCTCGGTCAGATACGCAGTATTTT.

This clonotype has a handful of counts. The chain links TRBV5-1 to TRBJ2-3; 10 bases are a match to TRBD1. Trimming removed 4 bases from V and 3 bases from J; junction bases left unmatched: 5. Germline V gene lookup returns CDR1 SGHRS and CDR2 YFSETQ. The CDR3 extends over 15 amino acids. This CDR3 reads CASSPGTGATDTQYF. CDR3 coding DNA: TGCGCCAGCAGCCCTGGGACAGGGGCAACAGATACGCAGTATTTT. Full variable domain (outside the CDR3, taken from reference TRBV5-1 and TRBJ2-3): KAGVTQTPRYLIKTRGQQVTLSCSPISGHRSVSWYQQTPGQGLQFLFEYFSETQRNKGNFPGRFSGRQFSNSRSEMNVSTLELGDSALYLCASSPGTGATDTQYFGPGTRLTVL.

The chain links TRBV3-1 to TRBJ2-3, with 8 bases lining up with TRBD1. The V gene end was trimmed by 0 bases and the J gene end by 4 bases; junction bases not matched to a gene: 6. This CDR3 spans 16 amino acids. Germline-derived CDR1 and CDR2 are LGHDT and YNNKEL (reference sequence). The CDR3 bases are TGTGCCAGCAGCCAAGATCGTCAGGGGGCCGCAGATACGCAGTATTTT. Protein sequence: CASSQDRQGAADTQYF.

This chain uses TRBV3-1 with TRBJ2-6, with D unresolved. Per the germline V gene, CDR1 is LGHDT and CDR2 is YNNKEL (reference sequence). The germline V and J ends were trimmed by 3 bases and 4 bases, with 19 bases remaining between them. CDR3 length: 18 amino acids. The CDR3 coding sequence is TGTGCCAGCAGCCATAAACAAGTACGATTAGCCGGGGCCAACGTCCTGACTTTC. Translation gives CASSHKQVRLAGANVLTF. Looking up the rest from reference TRBV3-1 and TRBJ2-6 gives the full variable domain: DTAVSQTPKYLVTQMGNDKSIKCEQNLGHDTMYWYKQDSKKFLKIMFSYNNKELIINETVPNRFSPKSPDKAHLNLHINSLELGDSAVYFCASSHKQVRLAGANVLTFGAGSRLTVL.

This chain links TRBV2 with TRBJ2-3; 7 bases are a match to TRBD2. Losses at the gene ends were 6 bases for V and 4 bases for J; bases not matched to a gene: 7. Germline assignment: CDR1 SNHLY and CDR2 FYNNEI. The CDR3 has 14 residues. CDR3 residues: CASRRGGRADTQYF. The CDR3 bases are TGTGCCAGCAGGAGGGGAGGGAGAGCAGATACGCAGTATTTT.

This clonotype was counted between two and nine times. The chain joins TRBV7-9 to TRBJ2-5, with D tentatively TRBD1 or TRBD2 (5 bases each). Trimming took off 8 bases at V and 5 bases at J, with 21 bases between the two ends. This CDR3 has 15 residues. Per germline, CDR1 SEHNR and CDR2 FQNEAQ (reference sequence). The CDR3 nucleotides are TGTGCCAGCTCCAAAGGGACGGCCATGTGGGAGACCCAGTACTTC. It translates to CASSKGTAMWETQYF.

This chain links TRBV7-2 with TRBJ2-1; D is undetermined. Trimming removed 5 bases from V and 4 bases from J, with 9 bases in between. Germline V gene data show CDR1 as SGHTA and CDR2 as FQGNSA. CDR3 length: 13 residues. CDR3 DNA sequence: TGTGCCAGCAGCCCGGCACGATACAATGAGCAGTTCTTC. Protein: CASSPARYNEQFF.

At least ten counts were recorded for this clonotype. The chain links TRBV6-5 to TRBJ2-7; D not resolved. This CDR3 has 13 amino acids. Trimming removed 4 bases at V and 4 bases at J, with 11 bases between. CDR1 and CDR2 (germline): MNHEY, SVGAGI. The CDR3 nucleotides read TGTGCCAGCAGTTTTACGGGTGGGTACGAGCAGTACTTC. This translates into CASSFTGGYEQYF.

J is TRBJ1-4 and V is TRBV11-2, with unresolved D. V lost 5 bases and J lost 5, with 12 bases in between. There are 14 residues in the CDR3. Germline loops: CDR1 SGHAT, CDR2 FQNNGV. The CDR3 DNA follows: TGTGCCAGCAGCACGGGTAGCAGCAATGAAAAACTGTTTTTT. Translated: CASSTGSSNEKLFF.

This clonotype was observed a few times. V and J are TRBV5-1 and TRBJ2-1; 7 bases match TRBD2. V lost 0 bases and J lost 6; bases outside the gene matches: 12. Germline V gene data show CDR1 as SGHRS and CDR2 as YFSETQ. This CDR3 region has 17 residues. CDR3 coding DNA: TGCGCCAGCAGCTTGGAGTGGGGAGCGGGAAGGGTCAATGAGCAGTTCTTC. It translates to CASSLEWGAGRVNEQFF.

This chain joins TRBV5-1 and TRBJ2-1; no clear D gene. The V end lost 0 bases, the J end lost 8 bases, and 9 bases lay between the germline ends. Germline V gene data show CDR1 as SGHRS and CDR2 as YFSETQ. The CDR3 totals 13 residues. CDR3 sequence: CASSLVGFDEQFF. The CDR3 DNA reads TGCGCCAGCAGCTTGGTAGGGTTTGATGAGCAGTTCTTC.

The CDR3 loop reads CSVAPGQGAGEQYF. The CDR3 region has the DNA TGCAGCGTAGCTCCGGGACAGGGGGCGGGAGAGCAGTACTTC. This chain uses TRBV29-1 with TRBJ2-7; 12 nucleotides match TRBD1. In germline, CDR1 is SQVTM, CDR2 ANQGSEA. The CDR3 covers 14 residues. J gave up 7 bases and V 6 bases, and 10 bases lay outside the gene matches.

This clonotype occurred a few times. The V and J genes are TRBV7-9 and TRBJ1-2; a possible D gene is TRBD1 (5 bases). The CDR3 has 12 residues. V gave up 8 bases and J gave up 1 base, with 8 bases separating them. Germline assignment: CDR1 SEHNR and CDR2 FQNEAQ (reference sequence). CDR3 amino acids: CASRDRNYGYTF. In DNA, the CDR3 is TGTGCCAGCCGGGACCGTAACTATGGCTACACCTTC.

This clonotype occurred a few times. CDR3 loop: CASNSRDPANTGELFF. The DNA of the CDR3 is TGTGCCAGCAATTCCCGGGACCCTGCGAACACCGGGGAGCTGTTTTTT. The V call is TRBV6-5, the J call TRBJ2-2; D is possibly TRBD1 or TRBD2 (5 bases each). V lost 7 bases and J 0 bases, leaving 15 bases between the germline ends. This CDR3 has 16 amino acids. Germline values: CDR1 MNHEY, CDR2 SVGAGI.

This clonotype was seen more than once but under ten times. This chain connects TRBV6-1 to TRBJ2-6; possible D gene TRBD2, 5 bases. Trimming removed 3 bases from V and 1 base from J, with 7 bases in between. The length of the CDR3 is 15 residues. Germline assignment: CDR1 MNHNS and CDR2 SASEGT. For the CDR3, the DNA is TGTGCCAGCAGTGACAGGAGGTCTGGGGCCAACGTCCTGACTTTC. It specifies CASSDRRSGANVLTF.

In its sample, this clonotype was seen many times. Its ends do not fully match the called genes, so a read error is possible. The chain joins TRBV24-1 to TRBJ2-2, with a possible D match to TRBD1 (5 bases). CDR3 length: 14 residues. CDR1 is KGHDR, CDR2 SFDVKD, per germline. The CDR3 sequence: CATSGAANTGELFF. In DNA form, the CDR3 reads TGTGCCACAAGTGGGGCAGCGAACACCGGGGAGCTGTTTTTT.

The sample holds a few counts of this clonotype. The rearrangement uses TRBV7-8 and TRBJ2-1; TRBD1 is a possible D gene (5 bases). Germline CDR1 is SGHVS and CDR2 is FQNEAQ. The CDR3 is 13 amino acids. V shed 11 bases and J shed 10 bases, with 21 bases lying between them. CDR3 amino acids: CASGWGERGEQFF. In DNA form, the CDR3 reads TGTGCCTCCGGATGGGGCGAGCGTGGGGAGCAGTTCTTC.

This clonotype was observed many times. The chain is built from TRBV20-1 and TRBJ2-1; 11 positions agree with TRBD2. The CDR3 has 15 residues. Germline CDR1 is DFQATT and CDR2 is SNEGSKA (reference sequence). The J segment lost 6 bases and the V segment lost 3 bases, leaving 7 bases of the junction unmatched. The DNA for the CDR3 is TGCAGTGCTAGTCGTAGCGGGAGGGTCGCCAATGAGCAGTTCTTC. It encodes CSASRSGRVANEQFF.

This clonotype was detected only a few times. The CDR3 here is CASSPSAGELFF. Written as DNA, the CDR3 is TGTGCCAGCAGCCCCTCGGCCGGGGAGCTGTTTTTT. The genes are TRBV11-3 and TRBJ2-2; D is unresolved. V lost 5 bases to trimming and J lost 6 bases, with 7 bases between them. This CDR3 contains 12 residues. Germline CDR1 is SGHNT and CDR2 is YENEEA. The variable domain in full, with the rest retrieved from reference TRBV11-3 and TRBJ2-2, is EAGVVQSPRYKIIEKKQPVAFWCNPISGHNTLYWYLQNLGQGPELLIRYENEEAVDDSQLPKDRFSAERLKGVDSTLKIQPAELGDSAVYLCASSPSAGELFFGEGSRLTVL.

This sequence joins TRBV7-9 and TRBJ2-5; TRBD2 matches at 10 bases. The CDR3 has 17 residues. Per the germline V gene, CDR1 is SEHNR and CDR2 is FQNEAQ (reference sequence). The V gene end was trimmed by 1 base and the J gene end by 5 bases; junction bases not matched to a gene: 10. The CDR3 here is CASSLVSSGRARETQYF. CDR3 DNA sequence: TGTGCCAGCAGCTTAGTTTCCAGCGGGAGGGCTCGGGAGACCCAGTACTTC.

A remark on this clonotype: The junction differs from germline at one of its ends, possibly a read error. The chain employs TRBV2 and TRBJ2-1; D tentatively fits TRBD1 or TRBD2 (5 bases each). Germline CDR1 is SNHLY and CDR2 is FYNNEI. CDR3 length: 18 residues. The CDR3 reads CAISLIGIGAQAYNEQFF. The CDR3 DNA reads TGTGCCATCAGTTTAATCGGGATCGGGGCCCAGGCCTACAATGAGCAGTTCTTC.

The rearrangement uses TRBV12-5 and TRBJ2-1; 9 bases fit TRBD2. The CDR3 is 16 amino acids. V was clipped by 2 bases and J by 8 bases; unmatched bases: 10. Germline V gives CDR1 LGHNT, CDR2 FRNRAP. The CDR3 loop is CASGLWAGGPFYEQFF. Here the CDR3 DNA reads TGTGCTAGTGGTTTGTGGGCGGGAGGGCCGTTTTATGAGCAGTTCTTC.

Only a few counts were recorded for this clonotype. The chain joins TRBV7-2 to TRBJ2-5; 11 bases match TRBD2. The CDR3 loop spans 18 amino acids. Unmatched junction bases numbered 15, after V lost 5 bases and J lost 4 bases. Germline assignment: CDR1 SGHTA and CDR2 FQGNSA. This chain's CDR3 is CASSPSLKTSGTRETQYF. CDR3 in DNA: TGTGCCAGCAGCCCCTCTTTAAAGACTAGCGGGACCCGAGAGACCCAGTACTTC. Supplemented by reference TRBV7-2 and TRBJ2-5, the full variable domain reads GAGVSQSPSNKVTEKGKDVELRCDPISGHTALYWYRQSLGQGLEFLIYFQGNSAPDKSGLPSDRFSAERTGGSVSTLTIQRTQQEDSAVYLCASSPSLKTSGTRETQYFGPGTRLLVL.

This clonotype appeared many times. This rearrangement joins TRBV5-6 to TRBJ2-7; 11 bases are shared with TRBD2. CDR3 length: 15 residues. The trim removed 4 bases at V and 3 bases at J, leaving 6 bases unmatched. Germline loops: CDR1 SGHDT, CDR2 YYEEEE. The CDR3 loop reads CASSPLGLADYEQYF. DNA of the CDR3: TGTGCCAGCAGCCCCCTGGGACTAGCGGACTACGAGCAGTACTTC. The whole variable domain, filled in from reference TRBV5-6 and TRBJ2-7, reads DAGVTQSPTHLIKTRGQQVTLRCSPKSGHDTVSWYQQALGQGPQFIFQYYEEEERQRGNFPDRFSGHQFPNYSSELNVNALLLGDSALYLCASSPLGLADYEQYFGPGTRLTVT.

This clonotype has just one count. V is TRBV29-1 and J is TRBJ2-2, with D possibly being TRBD1 (6 bases). The CDR3 consists of 14 residues. Germline assignment: CDR1 SQVTM and CDR2 ANQGSEA. Trimming stripped 5 bases from V and 8 bases from J, with 18 bases between. CDR3 sequence: CSVRYLQGIGELFF. CDR3 nucleotide sequence: TGCAGCGTTCGCTACCTACAGGGAATAGGGGAGCTGTTTTTT.

This clonotype was recorded a few times. The chain is built from TRBV29-1 and TRBJ2-7; TRBD1 agrees at 10 bases. This CDR3 spans 14 amino acids. Germline V gene lookup returns CDR1 SQVTM and CDR2 ANQGSEA. The J segment lost 1 base and the V segment lost 6 bases, leaving 6 bases of the junction unmatched. CDR3 amino acids: CSVGTGEVSYEQYF. As DNA, the CDR3 is TGCAGCGTGGGGACAGGGGAGGTGTCCTACGAGCAGTACTTC.

This clonotype was seen many times. The gene calls are TRBV12-3 or TRBV12-4 and TRBJ2-2, with D perhaps assigned TRBD1 or TRBD2 (5 bases each). The CDR3 has 17 amino acids. V shed 5 bases and J shed 0 bases, with 16 bases lying between them. Here the CDR3 reads CASSRRGRNANTGELFF. The CDR3 DNA is TGTGCCAGCAGTCGACGGGGACGTAATGCGAACACCGGGGAGCTGTTTTTT.